The next 5 T cell receptor beta chains were all read from a single sample in a study of T cells in Graves' hyperthyroidism and ophthalmopathy. Amplification targeted TCR beta CDR3 regions from RNA transcripts. When the TCR CDR3 underwent first-round RT-PCR, the HTBI primer set was used. TCRdb used MiXCR to reprocess the multiplex PCR reads, holding one entry per CDR3 protein. The data hold roughly 250,000 distinct CDR3 sequences, with about 15% observed a single time. The sequencing input was blood. These receptors were taken from a woman in her forties with Graves' hyperthyroidism that later progressed to Graves' ophthalmopathy.

With regard to this clonotype: A much more abundant neighbour one base away suggests this may be a read error. The J gene is TRBJ2-7, the V gene TRBV3-1, with a weak D call TRBD2 (5 bases). The CDR3 has 15 residues. The V end was cut by 2 bases, the J end by 6 bases, with 17 bases between. Germline CDR1 LGHDT, CDR2 YNNKEL (reference sequence). CDR3 loop: CASSQLFSGISEQYF. CDR3 sequence (DNA): TGTGCCAGCAGCCAACTCTTCTCGGGAATTAGCGAGCAGTACTTC.

On this clonotype itself: Being one base from a much bigger clone, this may be a read error. CDR3 DNA: TGCAGTGCTAGTCTTCGGGGCCTCTCCTGCGAGCAGTACTTC. Residues: CSASLRGLSCEQYF. The gene calls are TRBV20-1 and TRBJ2-7, with D perhaps being TRBD1 or TRBD2 (5 bases each). Germline V gene data show CDR1 as DFQATT and CDR2 as SNEGSKA (reference sequence). The CDR3 is 14 amino acids.

The rearrangement uses TRBV11-2 and TRBJ2-1; no firm D call. CDR1 is SGHAT, CDR2 FQNNGV, per germline. The ends were cut back, 6 bases at V and 7 bases at J, with 16 bases in the middle. The CDR3 extends over 14 amino acids. The CDR3 region is CASRAVGGENEQFF. The DNA of the CDR3 is TGTGCCAGCAGGGCCGTAGGCGGTGAGAATGAGCAGTTCTTC.

This clonotype occurred many times. This rearrangement joins TRBV18 to TRBJ1-4; D not certain. V lost 0 bases and J 0 bases, leaving 14 bases between the germline ends. CDR3 size: 18 residues. Per the germline V gene, CDR1 is KGHSH and CDR2 is LQKENI. CDR3 sequence reads: CASSPPLAGNPTNEKLFF. In DNA form, the CDR3 reads TGTGCCAGCTCACCACCGTTAGCCGGAAATCCAACTAATGAAAAACTGTTTTTT.

This clonotype came up many times. CDR3 residues: CASSLNVQGETQYF. In nucleotides, the CDR3 is TGTGCCAGCAGTTTAAATGTACAGGGAGAGACCCAGTACTTC. The gene calls are TRBV27 and TRBJ2-5; maybe TRBD1 (6 bases). V lost 2 bases, J lost 4 bases, and 11 bases lay in between. Germline CDR1 MNHEY, CDR2 SMNVEV (reference sequence). CDR3 length: 14 amino acids.